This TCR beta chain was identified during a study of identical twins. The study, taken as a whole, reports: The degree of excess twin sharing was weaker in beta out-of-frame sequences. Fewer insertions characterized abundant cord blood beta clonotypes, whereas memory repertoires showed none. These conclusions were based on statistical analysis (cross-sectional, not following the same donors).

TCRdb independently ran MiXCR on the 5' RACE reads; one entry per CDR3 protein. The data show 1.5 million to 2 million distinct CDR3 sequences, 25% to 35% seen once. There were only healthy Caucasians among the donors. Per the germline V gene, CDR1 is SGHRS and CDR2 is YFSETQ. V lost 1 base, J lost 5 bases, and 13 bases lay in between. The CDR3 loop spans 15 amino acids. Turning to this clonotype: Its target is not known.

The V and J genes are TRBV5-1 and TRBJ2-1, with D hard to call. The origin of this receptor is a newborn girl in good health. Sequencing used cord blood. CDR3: CASSLLATSHNEQFF. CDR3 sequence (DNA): TGCGCCAGCAGCTTGCTGGCGACTTCCCACAATGAGCAGTTCTTC.